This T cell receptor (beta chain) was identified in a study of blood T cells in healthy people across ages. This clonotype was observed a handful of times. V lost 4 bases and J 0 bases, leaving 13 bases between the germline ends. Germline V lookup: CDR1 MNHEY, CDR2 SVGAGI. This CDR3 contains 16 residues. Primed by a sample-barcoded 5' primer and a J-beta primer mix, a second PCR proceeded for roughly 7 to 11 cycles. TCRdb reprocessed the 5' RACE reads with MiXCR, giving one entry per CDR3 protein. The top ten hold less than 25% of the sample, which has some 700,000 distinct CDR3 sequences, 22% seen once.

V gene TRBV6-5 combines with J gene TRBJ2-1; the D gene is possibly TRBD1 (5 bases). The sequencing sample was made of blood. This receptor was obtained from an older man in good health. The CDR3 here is CASSSPRDSSYNEQFF. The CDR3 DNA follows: TGTGCCAGCAGTTCCCCCAGGGATAGCTCCTACAATGAGCAGTTCTTC.